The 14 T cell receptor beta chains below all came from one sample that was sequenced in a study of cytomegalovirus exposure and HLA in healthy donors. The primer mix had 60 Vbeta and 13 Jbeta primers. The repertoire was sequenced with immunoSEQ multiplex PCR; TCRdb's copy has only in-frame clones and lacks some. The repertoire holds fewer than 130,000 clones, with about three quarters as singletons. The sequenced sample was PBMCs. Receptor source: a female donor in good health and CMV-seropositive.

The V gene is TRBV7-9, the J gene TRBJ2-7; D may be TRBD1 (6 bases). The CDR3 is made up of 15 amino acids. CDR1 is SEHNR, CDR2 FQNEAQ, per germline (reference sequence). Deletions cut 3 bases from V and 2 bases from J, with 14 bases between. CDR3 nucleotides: TGTGCCAGCAGCTTCGGGACACCGGACCCCTACGAGCAGTACTTC. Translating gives CASSFGTPDPYEQYF.

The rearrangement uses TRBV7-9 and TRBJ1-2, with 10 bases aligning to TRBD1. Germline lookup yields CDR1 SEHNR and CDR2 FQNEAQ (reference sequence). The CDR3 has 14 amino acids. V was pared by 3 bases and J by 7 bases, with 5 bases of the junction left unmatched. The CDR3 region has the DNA TGTGCCAGCAGCTTGGGACAGGGGTTGGGTGGCTACACCTTC. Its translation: CASSLGQGLGGYTF.

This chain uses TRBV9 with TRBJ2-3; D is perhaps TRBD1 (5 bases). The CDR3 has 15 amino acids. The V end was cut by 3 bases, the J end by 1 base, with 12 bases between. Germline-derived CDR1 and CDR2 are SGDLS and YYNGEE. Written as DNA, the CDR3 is TGTGCCAGCAGCGAATCCCCGACAGGCACAGATACGCAGTATTTT. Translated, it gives CASSESPTGTDTQYF. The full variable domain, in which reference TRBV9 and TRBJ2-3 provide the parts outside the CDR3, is DSGVTQTPKHLITATGQRVTLRCSPRSGDLSVYWYQQSLDQGLQFLIQYYNGEERAKGNILERFSAQQFPDLHSELNLSSLELGDSALYFCASSESPTGTDTQYFGPGTRLTVL.

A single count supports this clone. CDR3 bases: TGTGCCAGCGCCCCACTGGGGGGACTAGCGAGTGACAATGAGCAGTTCTTC. This translates into CASAPLGGLASDNEQFF. The V call is TRBV7-9, the J call TRBJ2-1; 10 bases fit TRBD2. This CDR3 has 17 amino acids. Germline lookup yields CDR1 SEHNR and CDR2 FQNEAQ (reference sequence). The V and J ends lost 8 bases and 5 bases, in that order; junction bases with no gene match: 15.

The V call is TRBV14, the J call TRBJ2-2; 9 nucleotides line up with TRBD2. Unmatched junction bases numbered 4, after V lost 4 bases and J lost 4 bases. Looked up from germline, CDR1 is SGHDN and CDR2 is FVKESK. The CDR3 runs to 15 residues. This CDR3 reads CASSPPGLATGELFF. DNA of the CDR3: TGTGCCAGCAGCCCTCCGGGACTAGCCACCGGGGAGCTGTTTTTT. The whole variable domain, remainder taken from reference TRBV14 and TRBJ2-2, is EAGVTQFPSHSVIEKGQTVTLRCDPISGHDNLYWYRRVMGKEIKFLLHFVKESKQDESGMPNNRFLAERTGGTYSTLKVQPAELEDSGVYFCASSPPGLATGELFFGEGSRLTVL.

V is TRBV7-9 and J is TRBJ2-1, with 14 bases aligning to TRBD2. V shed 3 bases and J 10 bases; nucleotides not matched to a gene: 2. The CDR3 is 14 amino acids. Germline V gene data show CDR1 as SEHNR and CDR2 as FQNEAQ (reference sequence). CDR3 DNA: TGTGCCAGCAGCTTGGGACTAGCGGGAGTAGAGCAGTTCTTC. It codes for CASSLGLAGVEQFF.

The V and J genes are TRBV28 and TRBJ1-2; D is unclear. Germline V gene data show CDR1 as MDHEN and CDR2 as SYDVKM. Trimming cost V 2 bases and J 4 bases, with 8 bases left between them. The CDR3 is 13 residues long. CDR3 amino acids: CASSLEQIYGYTF. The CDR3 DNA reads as TGTGCCAGCAGTTTAGAACAGATCTATGGCTACACCTTC.

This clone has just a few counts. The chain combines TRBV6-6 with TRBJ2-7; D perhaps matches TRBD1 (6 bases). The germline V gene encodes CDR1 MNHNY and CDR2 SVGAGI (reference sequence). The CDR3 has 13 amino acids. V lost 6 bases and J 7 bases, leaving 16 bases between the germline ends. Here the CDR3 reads CASSQGHSREQYF. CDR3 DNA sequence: TGTGCCAGCAGCCAGGGGCACAGTCGGGAGCAGTACTTC.

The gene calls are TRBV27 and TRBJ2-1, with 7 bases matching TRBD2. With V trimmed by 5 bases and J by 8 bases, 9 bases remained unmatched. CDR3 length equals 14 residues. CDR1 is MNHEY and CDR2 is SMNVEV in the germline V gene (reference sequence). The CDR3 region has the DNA TGTGCCAGCAGTCTCCAGACTAGCTCCGATGAGCAGTTCTTC. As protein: CASSLQTSSDEQFF.

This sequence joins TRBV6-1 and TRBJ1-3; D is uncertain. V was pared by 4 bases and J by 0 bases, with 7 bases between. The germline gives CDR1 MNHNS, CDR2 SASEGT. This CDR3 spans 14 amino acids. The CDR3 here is CASSAVISGNTIYF. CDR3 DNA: TGTGCCAGCAGTGCAGTAATCTCTGGAAACACCATATATTTT.

The CDR3: CASSSRQGMGTEAFF. CDR3 in DNA: TGTGCCAGCAGCTCACGACAGGGGATGGGCACTGAAGCTTTCTTT. The gene calls are TRBV7-2 and TRBJ1-1; 8 bases are a match to TRBD1. Germline trimming cut 4 bases from V and 4 bases from J; bases unmatched to any gene: 8. Germline V gene sequence: CDR1 SGHTA, CDR2 FQGNSA. This CDR3 region has 15 residues. Supplemented by reference TRBV7-2 and TRBJ1-1, the full variable domain reads GAGVSQSPSNKVTEKGKDVELRCDPISGHTALYWYRQSLGQGLEFLIYFQGNSAPDKSGLPSDRFSAERTGGSVSTLTIQRTQQEDSAVYLCASSSRQGMGTEAFFGQGTRLTVV.

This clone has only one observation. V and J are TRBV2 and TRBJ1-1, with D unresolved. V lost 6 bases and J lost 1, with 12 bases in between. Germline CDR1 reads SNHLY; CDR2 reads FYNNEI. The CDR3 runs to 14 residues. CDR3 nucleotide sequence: TGTGCCAGCAGAGGTCACGGCGGGAACACTGAAGCTTTCTTT. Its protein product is CASRGHGGNTEAFF.

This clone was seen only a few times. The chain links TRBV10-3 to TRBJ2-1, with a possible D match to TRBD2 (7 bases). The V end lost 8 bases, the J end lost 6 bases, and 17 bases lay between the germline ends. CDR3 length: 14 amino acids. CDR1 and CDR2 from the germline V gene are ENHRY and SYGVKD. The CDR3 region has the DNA TGTGCCATCCGGAGGGGGGGATTGAGCAATGAGCAGTTCTTC. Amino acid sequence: CAIRRGGLSNEQFF.

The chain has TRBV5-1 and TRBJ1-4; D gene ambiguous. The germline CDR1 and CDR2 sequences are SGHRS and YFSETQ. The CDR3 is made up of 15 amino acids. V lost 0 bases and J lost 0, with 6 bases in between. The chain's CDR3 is CASSLGSATNEKLFF. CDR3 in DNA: TGCGCCAGCAGCTTGGGTTCGGCAACTAATGAAAAACTGTTTTTT.